This T cell receptor beta chain was captured by sequencing in a study of blood T cell repertoires in COVID-19. This clone has only one observation. Seattle researchers signed up patients amid active infection and tracked them longitudinally. The V gene's germline CDR1 is KGHSH and CDR2 LQKENI. CDR3 length: 17 amino acids. The V and J ends lost 1 base and 2 bases respectively, with 14 bases between them. How the authors handled the data: Reference gene primer amplification in the assay estimated nucleated cell counts. The table came from immunoSEQ multiplex PCR; TCRdb's copy has only in-frame clones and leaves some out. The V and J calls and the clone size are those of that table, but D and trimming were determined from the DNA. The sample carries about 94,000 clones, around 72% recorded once.

The J gene is TRBJ2-2, the V gene TRBV18; D may be TRBD2 (5 bases). This clonotype was obtained from a man aged 65 to 85 with COVID-19, enrolled during active disease. The sequenced sample was peripheral blood. CDR3 nucleotide sequence: TGTGCCAGCTCACCACGGGGAGCAGGATCCAACACCGGGGAGCTGTTTTTT. This codes for CASSPRGAGSNTGELFF.